This TCR beta chain was obtained from a study of blood T cell repertoires in COVID-19. Study information: T cells, B-cell-depleted T cells, or PBMCs provided the cDNA or gDNA that served as material.

The protocol was immunoSEQ multiplex PCR, while the TCRdb copy is restricted to in-frame clones and leaves out a portion. Of under 150,000 clones listed, roughly 86% are singletons. Trimming took 4 bases from V and 0 from J, leaving 8 bases between them. Germline V gene data show CDR1 as SGDLS and CDR2 as YYNGEE. There are 14 residues in the CDR3. The TCR sequence derives from a human donor in a cohort sampled during active COVID-19. V and J are TRBV9 and TRBJ1-3; unclear D gene. Sequenced input: peripheral blood. The CDR3 loop is CASSLTSSGNTIYF. The CDR3 nucleotides read TGTGCCAGCAGCCTTACGAGCTCTGGAAACACCATATATTTT.